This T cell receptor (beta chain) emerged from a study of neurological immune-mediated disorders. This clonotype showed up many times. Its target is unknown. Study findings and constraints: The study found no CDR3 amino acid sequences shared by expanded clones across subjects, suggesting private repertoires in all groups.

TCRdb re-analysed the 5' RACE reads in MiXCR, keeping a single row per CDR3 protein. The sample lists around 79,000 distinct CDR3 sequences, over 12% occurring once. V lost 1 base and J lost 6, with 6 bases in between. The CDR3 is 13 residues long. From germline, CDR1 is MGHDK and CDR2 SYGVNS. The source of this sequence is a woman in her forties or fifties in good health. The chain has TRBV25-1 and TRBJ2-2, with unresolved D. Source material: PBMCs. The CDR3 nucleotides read TGTGCCAGCAGTGAATTTGTGGCCGGGGAGCTGTTTTTT. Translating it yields CASSEFVAGELFF.